These 15 T cell receptor beta chains were all obtained from the same sample, sequenced in a study of identical twins. Using its own MiXCR run on the 5' RACE reads, TCRdb lists one record per CDR3 protein. The table lists 500,000 or so distinct CDR3 sequences, 13% to 15% of them singletons. The same data also contributed to another study, on yellow fever vaccine responses in identical twins.

Sequencing used CD4+ T cells sorted from blood. The receptors here all came from a woman between 18 and 29 years old in good health.

The chain combines TRBV3-1 with TRBJ2-7; TRBD2 matches 10 bases. The junction had 15 bases not matched to a gene; V was cut back by 10 bases and J by 6 bases. The V gene's germline CDR1 is LGHDT and CDR2 YNNKEL (reference sequence). There are 15 residues in the CDR3. The CDR3 DNA follows: TGTGCCACCTGCCAACCCGGGACTAGCGTCGGCGAGCAGTACTTC. Amino acids: CATCQPGTSVGEQYF.

This sequence joins TRBV7-2 and TRBJ2-3; 9 nucleotides agree with TRBD2. The J segment lost 6 bases and the V segment lost 4 bases, leaving 14 bases of the junction unmatched. The germline gives CDR1 SGHTA, CDR2 FQGNSA. The CDR3 runs 17 residues. In DNA, the CDR3 is TGTGCCAGCAGCTCACGGGGACTAGCCCATCAGTCCGATACGCAGTATTTT. Translated, it gives CASSSRGLAHQSDTQYF.

The chain's CDR3 is CSAEMYGYSGNTIYF. DNA for the CDR3: TGCAGTGCCGAGATGTACGGGTACTCTGGAAACACCATATATTTT. V is TRBV20-1 and J is TRBJ1-3; D is unresolved. Trimming took off 6 bases at V and 0 bases at J, with 15 bases between the two ends. The CDR3 loop spans 15 amino acids. CDR1 and CDR2 from the germline V gene are DFQATT and SNEGSKA (reference sequence).

The gene calls are TRBV5-6 and TRBJ1-6; a weak D match, TRBD1 (5 bases). Trimming stripped 3 bases from V and 4 bases from J, with 17 bases between. The CDR3 has 17 residues. Per germline, CDR1 SGHDT and CDR2 YYEEEE. CDR3 DNA sequence: TGTGCCAGCAGCTCCATCGGGGCTCCGGGGTATAATTCACCCCTCCACTTT. It encodes CASSSIGAPGYNSPLHF.

V gene TRBV30 combines with J gene TRBJ2-7; D call uncertain. This CDR3 spans 15 amino acids. The germline gives CDR1 GTSNPN, CDR2 SVGIG (reference sequence). V lost 5 bases and J lost 0, with 17 bases in between. CDR3 sequence reads: CAWSSRTAFSYEQYF. The CDR3 DNA sequence: TGTGCCTGGTCTAGTAGGACCGCATTCTCCTACGAGCAGTACTTC.

A few counts support this clonotype. The rearrangement uses TRBV4-3 and TRBJ2-3, with 11 bases identical to TRBD2. Per germline, CDR1 LGHNA and CDR2 YSLEER. With V trimmed by 4 bases and J by 0 bases, 12 bases remained unmatched. CDR3 length: 19 residues. CDR3 residues: CASSPELTGLAASTDTQYF. The CDR3 bases are TGCGCCAGCAGCCCGGAATTGACGGGACTAGCGGCTAGCACAGATACGCAGTATTTT.

This clonotype came up many times. V gene TRBV28 combines with J gene TRBJ2-2, with 12 bases fitting TRBD2. The CDR3 runs to 16 residues. CDR1 and CDR2 from the germline V gene are MDHEN and SYDVKM. The J segment lost 4 bases and the V segment lost 4 bases, leaving 4 bases of the junction unmatched. DNA for the CDR3: TGTGCCAGCAGTTCACCGGGACTAGCGGGCACCGGGGAGCTGTTTTTT. Protein sequence: CASSSPGLAGTGELFF.

This clonotype was counted only a few times. The chain recombines TRBV12-3 or TRBV12-4 with TRBJ1-2, with D perhaps TRBD1 (5 bases). This CDR3 spans 16 amino acids. The germline V and J ends were trimmed by 5 bases and 4 bases, with 20 bases remaining between them. CDR3 amino acids: CASSPRPGSGLYGYTF. For the CDR3, the DNA is TGTGCCAGCAGTCCCCGCCCGGGGTCGGGACTCTATGGCTACACCTTC.

There are a few counts of this clonotype. V usage is TRBV12-3 or TRBV12-4 and J usage is TRBJ2-1, with TRBD1 matching over 9 bases. The CDR3 runs to 15 residues. V lost 6 bases and J lost 8; bases outside the gene matches: 11. The CDR3 nucleotides read TGTGCCAGCAGCGGCTTGGGACAGGGTACCTATGAGCAGTTCTTC. This sequence encodes CASSGLGQGTYEQFF.

This clonotype was seen only a few times. The V gene is TRBV11-2, the J gene TRBJ2-3, with D perhaps given as TRBD1 or TRBD2 (6 bases each). This CDR3 has 15 amino acids. Between the trimmed V and J ends, which lost 5 bases and 6 bases, there was a span of 18 bases. The V gene's germline CDR1 is SGHAT and CDR2 FQNNGV. The CDR3 reads CASSPPQMGGDTQYF. The DNA of the CDR3 is TGTGCCAGCAGCCCACCCCAGATGGGGGGCGATACGCAGTATTTT.

This clonotype was seen a handful of times. This chain connects TRBV6-5 to TRBJ2-1; 8 positions agree with TRBD1. V dropped 0 bases and J dropped 15; count of bases not matched to a gene: 7. The CDR3 contains 13 residues. Per the germline V gene, CDR1 is MNHEY and CDR2 is SVGAGI. In DNA, the CDR3 is TGTGCCAGCAGTTACTCTACTCGGACAGGGAGGTTCTTC. Its protein is CASSYSTRTGRFF.

This chain joins TRBV5-1 and TRBJ2-1, with 7 bases fitting TRBD1. V lost 7 bases and J lost 1; bases outside the gene matches: 5. This CDR3 comprises 14 residues. Germline loops: CDR1 SGHRS, CDR2 YFSETQ. Here the CDR3 DNA reads TGCGCCAGCTGGGGGACAGAGTCCTACAATGAGCAGTTCTTC. Translating it yields CASWGTESYNEQFF. Together with reference TRBV5-1 and TRBJ2-1, the CDR3 gives the full variable domain: KAGVTQTPRYLIKTRGQQVTLSCSPISGHRSVSWYQQTPGQGLQFLFEYFSETQRNKGNFPGRFSGRQFSNSRSEMNVSTLELGDSALYLCASWGTESYNEQFFGPGTRLTVL.

This chain joins TRBV24-1 and TRBJ2-1, with 11 nucleotides matching TRBD2. The CDR3 runs 15 residues. In germline, CDR1 is KGHDR, CDR2 SFDVKD. V gave up 3 bases and J gave up 4 bases; unmatched junction bases: 1. The CDR3 DNA reads as TGTGCCACCAGTGATACTAGCGGGAGTTACAATGAGCAGTTCTTC. Its translation: CATSDTSGSYNEQFF.

This chain's CDR3 is CAISELAGLYEQYF. CDR3 in DNA: TGTGCCATCAGTGAGCTAGCGGGCCTTTACGAGCAGTACTTC. The chain joins TRBV10-3 to TRBJ2-7; 8 nucleotides agree with TRBD2. CDR1 and CDR2 from the germline V gene are ENHRY and SYGVKD. This CDR3 has 14 amino acids. The J segment lost 4 bases and the V segment lost 2 bases, leaving 4 bases of the junction unmatched.

This rearrangement joins TRBV7-9 to TRBJ1-1, with 9 bases aligning to TRBD1. Germline V gene data show CDR1 as SEHNR and CDR2 as FQNEAQ (reference sequence). The CDR3 is 17 amino acids. V was pared by 5 bases and J by 1 base, with 11 bases of the junction left unmatched. This chain's CDR3 is CASSPSGTGLGNTEAFF. CDR3 nucleotides: TGTGCCAGCAGCCCTTCCGGGACAGGGTTAGGGAACACTGAAGCTTTCTTT.